Listed here are 11 T cell receptor beta chains from one sample, sequenced in a study of blood T cell repertoires in COVID-19. Using immunoSEQ multiplex PCR, the repertoire was profiled, and TCRdb retains in-frame clones only, with some absent. The data contain 310,000 or so clones, roughly 91% of them singletons. Sequencing used peripheral blood. The receptor source for this set is a man aged 50-59 years with active or convalescent COVID-19.

The gene calls are TRBV7-8 and TRBJ2-7, with 10 nucleotides matching TRBD1. Per germline, CDR1 SGHVS and CDR2 FQNEAQ. The CDR3 runs 16 residues. After removal of 3 bases from V and 5 bases from J, the junction contained 10 bases not matched to a gene. The CDR3: CASSLTPGQGRHEQYF. The CDR3 coding sequence is TGTGCCAGCAGCTTGACGCCGGGACAGGGGCGCCACGAGCAGTACTTC. The whole variable domain, remainder taken from reference TRBV7-8 and TRBJ2-7, is GAGVSQSPRYKVAKRGQDVALRCDPISGHVSLFWYQQALGQGPEFLTYFQNEAQLDKSGLPSDRFFAERPEGSVSTLKIQRTQQEDSAVYLCASSLTPGQGRHEQYFGPGTRLTVT.

In this sample, this clone turned up once. The gene calls are TRBV19 and TRBJ2-2; 7 nucleotides line up with TRBD1. CDR1 and CDR2 (germline): LNHDA, SQIVND (reference sequence). The V gene end was trimmed by 3 bases and the J gene end by 1 base; junction bases not matched to a gene: 2. This CDR3 region has 15 residues. The CDR3 nucleotides are TGTGCCAGTAGTATTGGGACAGTGAACACCGGGGAGCTGTTTTTT. Its translation is CASSIGTVNTGELFF.

In regard to this clone: Other DNA sequences in the same sample also yield this CDR3. V gene TRBV6-5 combines with J gene TRBJ1-3; TRBD1 matches at 8 bases. J gave up 0 bases and V 6 bases, and 4 bases lay outside the gene matches. The CDR3 totals 15 residues. CDR1 MNHEY and CDR2 SVGAGI come from the germline V gene. The CDR3 coding sequence is TGTGCCAGCAGGCCTACAGGGGGCTCTGGAAACACCATATATTTT. Protein product: CASRPTGGSGNTIYF.

The chain recombines TRBV6-5 with TRBJ1-2; D is unresolved. Germline CDR1 MNHEY, CDR2 SVGAGI. Deletions cut 4 bases from V and 2 bases from J, with 11 bases between. The CDR3 has 14 residues. CDR3 DNA sequence: TGTGCCAGCAGTTCCACAGCTATCAACTATGGCTACACCTTC. Translating it yields CASSSTAINYGYTF.

This sequence joins TRBV29-1 and TRBJ2-3; 15 bases are shared with TRBD2. The germline V gene encodes CDR1 SQVTM and CDR2 ANQGSEA. V shed 6 bases, J shed 4 bases, and the junction held 5 bases outside the gene matches. This CDR3 has 15 residues. CDR3 residues: CSVAGLAGGPDTQYF. CDR3 coding DNA: TGCAGCGTAGCGGGACTAGCGGGAGGACCAGATACGCAGTATTTT.

The sample holds a few counts of this clone. The chain is built from TRBV7-2 and TRBJ2-3, with a tentative D call TRBD1 (7 bases). The germline gives CDR1 SGHTA, CDR2 FQGNSA. The CDR3 totals 17 residues. The germline V and J ends were trimmed by 5 bases and 1 base, with 19 bases remaining between them. The CDR3 region is CASSLRTGPGGTDTQYF. CDR3 bases: TGTGCCAGCAGCCTCCGGACAGGTCCGGGGGGCACAGATACGCAGTATTTT.

The chain is built from TRBV2 and TRBJ2-2; 8 bases fit TRBD1. The V gene end was trimmed by 7 bases and the J gene end by 2 bases; junction bases not matched to a gene: 9. Germline V gives CDR1 SNHLY, CDR2 FYNNEI. This CDR3 has 16 residues. The CDR3 region is CASTEQGTGNTGELFF. CDR3 DNA sequence: TGTGCCAGCACCGAACAGGGGACAGGCAACACCGGGGAGCTGTTTTTT.

The chain uses TRBV19 and TRBJ1-5; TRBD1 might be the D (6 bases). The germline V and J ends were trimmed by 4 bases and 5 bases, with 18 bases remaining between them. The CDR3 loop spans 16 amino acids. Germline V gene sequence: CDR1 LNHDA, CDR2 SQIVND (reference sequence). In nucleotides, the CDR3 is TGTGCCAGTAGTACGGGGGGGCAGCGAGAGGATCAGCCCCAGCATTTT. Translated: CASSTGGQREDQPQHF.

The chain combines TRBV5-4 with TRBJ1-2, with D uncertain. Germline assignment: CDR1 SGHNT and CDR2 YYREEE (reference sequence). Trimming removed 0 bases from V and 0 bases from J, with 9 bases in between. CDR3 length: 15 residues. The CDR3 loop reads CASSLELSANYGYTF. CDR3 coding DNA: TGTGCCAGCAGCTTGGAGCTTTCCGCTAACTATGGCTACACCTTC.

This clone was counted a single time. This chain uses TRBV6-1 with TRBJ1-5; D is uncertain. The germline V and J ends were trimmed by 2 bases and 7 bases, with 9 bases remaining between them. Per the germline V gene, CDR1 is MNHNS and CDR2 is SASEGT. The CDR3 contains 13 residues. The CDR3, as DNA: TGTGCCAGCAGTGAACGTGTATTGCAGCCCCAGCATTTT. Translating it yields CASSERVLQPQHF.

The table lists this clone with a few counts. The rearrangement links TRBV6-1 to TRBJ1-2; D is ambiguous. Trimming stripped 2 bases from V and 7 bases from J, with 11 bases between. The CDR3 spans 13 residues. Germline CDR1 is MNHNS and CDR2 is SASEGT. The CDR3 region is CASSEQARLGYTF. CDR3 nucleotide sequence: TGTGCCAGCAGTGAACAGGCACGGCTTGGCTACACCTTC.